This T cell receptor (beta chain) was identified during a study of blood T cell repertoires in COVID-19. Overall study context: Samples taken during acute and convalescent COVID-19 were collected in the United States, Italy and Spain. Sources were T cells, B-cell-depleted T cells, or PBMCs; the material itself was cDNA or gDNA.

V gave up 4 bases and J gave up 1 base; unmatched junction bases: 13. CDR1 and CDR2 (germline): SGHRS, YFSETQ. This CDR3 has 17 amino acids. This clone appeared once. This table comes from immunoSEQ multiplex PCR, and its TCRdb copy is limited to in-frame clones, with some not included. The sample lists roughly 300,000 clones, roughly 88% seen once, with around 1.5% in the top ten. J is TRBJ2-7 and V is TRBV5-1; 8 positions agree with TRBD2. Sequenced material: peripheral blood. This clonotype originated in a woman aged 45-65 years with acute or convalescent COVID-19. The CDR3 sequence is CASSLRGVAGRSYEQYF. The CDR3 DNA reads TGCGCCAGCAGCCTACGAGGGGTAGCGGGACGATCCTACGAGCAGTACTTC. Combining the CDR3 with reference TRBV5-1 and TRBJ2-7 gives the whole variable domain KAGVTQTPRYLIKTRGQQVTLSCSPISGHRSVSWYQQTPGQGLQFLFEYFSETQRNKGNFPGRFSGRQFSNSRSEMNVSTLELGDSALYLCASSLRGVAGRSYEQYFGPGTRLTVT.